This T cell receptor beta chain derives from a study of CD8+CD57+ T cells in acquired aplastic anemia. Study details: Sorted CD4+ and CD8+ cells gave a mean 3.2 ug DNA, range about 0.19 to 27.4 ug.

This clonotype was observed at least ten times. The template for TCR beta VDJ and CDR3 sequence profiling was genomic DNA. One entry per CDR3 protein results from TCRdb running MiXCR on the reads. This table holds about 220,000 distinct CDR3 sequences, around 32% found once. CDR3 length equals 15 residues. The germline gives CDR1 SGHVS, CDR2 FQNEAQ. V lost 5 bases to trimming and J lost 5 bases; unmatched junction nucleotides: 6. This receptor was identified in a human donor in good health, serving as a control. The source material was sorted CD4+, CD8+, or CD8+CD57+ T cells (not recorded which) from PBMCs. J is TRBJ2-2 and V is TRBV7-8; the match to TRBD1 covers 9 bases. In nucleotides, the CDR3 is TGTGCCAGCAGCCGGACAGGGGCAATGACCGGGGAGCTGTTTTTT. It encodes CASSRTGAMTGELFF.